This TCR beta chain was captured in a study of blood T cell repertoires in COVID-19. About the research overall: PBMCs, B-cell-depleted T cells, or T cells were the source of the cDNA or gDNA that made up the material.

As processed by the authors: For nucleated cells, counts were estimated from reference gene primer amplification. Assay: immunoSEQ multiplex PCR; the TCRdb copy retains only in-frame clones and omits some. That table gives V, J and clone size, and the DNA gave D and trimming. Of about 180,000 clones listed, roughly 80% are singletons. CDR1 is SGDLS and CDR2 is YYNGEE in the germline V gene. J gave up 2 bases and V 3 bases, and 6 bases lay outside the gene matches. The CDR3 is made up of 15 amino acids. Participant reports of clinical history set cohort assignment. Symptom resolution, clearance, or two negative PCRs marked the recovered donors of Cohort 3.

What was sequenced was PBMCs or T cells enriched from blood (not recorded which). This TCR derives from a woman aged 45 to 65 who had recovered from COVID-19. The rearrangement links TRBV9 to TRBJ1-2; 8 nucleotides line up with TRBD1. The CDR3 DNA reads TGTGCCAGCAGCGAGAGGACAGGGACCAACTATGGCTACACCTTC. Its protein product is CASSERTGTNYGYTF.